This T cell receptor beta chain was identified during a study of T cells expressing NK-cell markers. For each CDR3 protein, TCRdb gives one entry from its re-call of the 5' RACE reads, without DNA. The sample data list 350,000 to 500,000 distinct CDR3 sequences. With respect to this clonotype: The antigen remains unidentified.

CDR3 length: 16 residues. In germline, CDR1 is MDHEN, CDR2 SYDVKM. Broader study findings: There remained a lack of clarity about HCMV specificity of expanded NKG2C+ T cell clones.

Material for sequencing was blood T cells: a sorted CD56 or NKG2C T cell subset, CD4+ or CD8+ T cells, or bulk PBMC T cells (not recorded which). The rearrangement joins TRBV28 to TRBJ1-3; the D gene TCRdb calls, TRBD1, cannot be checked with no DNA. The sequence was collected from a woman between 18 and 70 years old in good health. This CDR3 reads CASRPRGATERNTIYF.